Listed here are 31 T cell receptor beta chains from one sample, sequenced in a study of blood T cell repertoires in COVID-19. Using immunoSEQ multiplex PCR, the repertoire was profiled, and TCRdb retains in-frame clones only, with some absent. The sample has more than 35,000 clones; nearly 90% are singletons. The material sequenced was peripheral blood. All receptors derive from a man in his sixties or seventies with active COVID-19.

The V and J genes are TRBV6-2 or TRBV6-3 and TRBJ2-1; D may be TRBD1 (6 bases). The CDR3 contains 15 residues. The V end was cut by 0 bases, the J end by 7 bases, with 13 bases between. Germline-derived CDR1 and CDR2 are MNHEY and SVGEGT. The CDR3: CASSYSSGAWNEQFF. The DNA for the CDR3 is TGTGCCAGCAGTTACTCGTCAGGGGCATGGAATGAGCAGTTCTTC.

The rearrangement uses TRBV7-2 and TRBJ2-1, with 8 bases lining up with TRBD2. J was trimmed by 7 bases and V by 5 bases; bases with no gene match: 13. Germline CDR1 and CDR2: SGHTA and FQGNSA. The CDR3 extends over 16 amino acids. Written as DNA, the CDR3 is TGTGCCAGCAGCCTGTTGGGCGGGGGGAATACGAATGAGCAGTTCTTC. It codes for CASSLLGGGNTNEQFF.

This clone was observed a few times. The V gene is TRBV18, the J gene TRBJ2-2; D gene unclear. The V end was cut by 3 bases, the J end by 3 bases, with 2 bases between. The CDR3 spans 12 residues. Germline CDR1 reads KGHSH; CDR2 reads LQKENI. The CDR3 DNA is TGTGCCAGCTCACCCGACACCGGGGAGCTGTTTTTT. This translates into CASSPDTGELFF.

The V and J genes are TRBV27 and TRBJ2-3, with 12 bases lining up with TRBD2. Losses at the gene ends were 2 bases for V and 7 bases for J; bases not matched to a gene: 13. Germline CDR1 reads MNHEY; CDR2 reads SMNVEV (reference sequence). This CDR3 spans 18 amino acids. The CDR3 sequence: CASSLAPGTSGYKYTQYF. CDR3 in DNA: TGTGCCAGCAGTTTAGCCCCCGGGACTAGCGGGTACAAGTATACGCAGTATTTT.

The J gene is TRBJ1-6, the V gene TRBV3-1 (or the pseudogene TRBV3-2); TRBD1 matches at 7 bases. Germline V gene sequence: CDR1 LGHDT, CDR2 YNNKEL (reference sequence). The V segment lost 0 bases and the J segment 6 bases; nucleotides outside the gene matches: 5. CDR3 size: 16 residues. The CDR3 DNA reads as TGTGCCAGCAGCCAAGATTGGGGACAGCTTAATTCACCCCTCCACTTT. It encodes CASSQDWGQLNSPLHF.

This sequence joins TRBV2 and TRBJ1-1; a possible D gene is TRBD1 (5 bases). CDR1 and CDR2 from the germline V gene are SNHLY and FYNNEI. CDR3 length equals 14 residues. The ends were cut back, 6 bases at V and 6 bases at J, with 17 bases in the middle. The CDR3 nucleotides are TGTGCCAGCAGCAAAGAGGGCGGGGGACCTGAAGCTTTCTTT. Translation: CASSKEGGGPEAFF.

In this sample, this clone turned up once. The chain recombines TRBV10-3 with TRBJ2-5, with 8 bases matching TRBD2. Germline loops: CDR1 ENHRY, CDR2 SYGVKD. After removal of 0 bases from V and 4 bases from J, the junction contained 4 bases not matched to a gene. The CDR3 consists of 15 residues. CDR3 residues: CAISESLAGLETQYF. CDR3 coding DNA: TGTGCCATCAGTGAGTCGTTAGCGGGATTAGAGACCCAGTACTTC.

This rearrangement joins TRBV9 to TRBJ2-3; no clear D gene. Germline V gene data show CDR1 as SGDLS and CDR2 as YYNGEE. V was trimmed by 0 bases and J by 0 bases, leaving 14 bases between them. This CDR3 has 17 amino acids. CDR3 DNA sequence: TGTGCCAGCAGCGTAGCCGGCGGCGGTTCTAGCACAGATACGCAGTATTTT. Its translation: CASSVAGGGSSTDTQYF.

In DNA, the CDR3 is TGTGCCAGCAGCTTACCAGCGGGGGTTAGCACAGATACGCAGTATTTT. Its protein product is CASSLPAGVSTDTQYF. The rearrangement joins TRBV7-9 to TRBJ2-3; 8 positions match TRBD2. The germline V gene has CDR1 SEHNR and CDR2 FQNEAQ (reference sequence). V shed 2 bases, J shed 0 bases, and the junction held 4 bases outside the gene matches. The CDR3 totals 16 residues.

This chain joins TRBV28 and TRBJ1-2, with 9 bases matching TRBD1. Per germline, CDR1 MDHEN and CDR2 SYDVKM. The CDR3 loop spans 14 amino acids. Trimming at V came to 5 bases and at J to 2 bases, leaving 3 bases not matched to a gene. CDR3 residues: CASSRQGGNYGYTF. The CDR3, as DNA: TGTGCCAGCAGTAGACAGGGGGGGAACTATGGCTACACCTTC.

V gene TRBV10-3 combines with J gene TRBJ1-6; no firm D call. V gave up 6 bases and J gave up 10 bases, with 19 bases separating them. This CDR3 has 15 amino acids. The germline V gene encodes CDR1 ENHRY and CDR2 SYGVKD. This CDR3 is CAIRTTPGEGSPLHF. CDR3 in DNA: TGTGCCATCAGAACGACCCCCGGGGAGGGCTCACCCCTCCACTTT.

The J gene is TRBJ2-7, the V gene TRBV5-1; D perhaps matches TRBD1 (5 bases). V lost 0 bases and J 3 bases, leaving 13 bases between the germline ends. Germline assignment: CDR1 SGHRS and CDR2 YFSETQ. The CDR3 runs to 15 residues. CDR3 protein: CASSLVQGEGYEQYF. The CDR3 bases are TGCGCCAGCAGCTTGGTTCAGGGCGAAGGCTACGAGCAGTACTTC.

The gene calls are TRBV19 and TRBJ2-7; D is perhaps TRBD2 (6 bases). This CDR3 spans 13 amino acids. Trimming removed 1 base from V and 4 bases from J, with 8 bases in between. In germline, CDR1 is LNHDA, CDR2 SQIVND (reference sequence). This chain's CDR3 is CASSIGRDYEQYF. The CDR3 DNA reads TGTGCCAGTAGTATAGGGAGGGATTACGAGCAGTACTTC.

This sequence joins TRBV5-1 and TRBJ2-5, with D possibly matching TRBD1 (5 bases). Between the trimmed V and J ends, which lost 3 bases and 1 base, there was a span of 10 bases. Germline CDR1 and CDR2: SGHRS and YFSETQ. CDR3 length: 14 residues. CDR3 DNA: TGCGCCAGCAGCTCTTCAGGGTCCCAAGAGACCCAGTACTTC. It specifies CASSSSGSQETQYF. Using reference TRBV5-1 and TRBJ2-5 for the parts outside the CDR3, the full variable domain is KAGVTQTPRYLIKTRGQQVTLSCSPISGHRSVSWYQQTPGQGLQFLFEYFSETQRNKGNFPGRFSGRQFSNSRSEMNVSTLELGDSALYLCASSSSGSQETQYFGPGTRLLVL.

The chain combines TRBV7-3 with TRBJ2-2, with 7 bases fitting TRBD1. This CDR3 is built from 13 residues. Germline V gene data show CDR1 as SGHTA and CDR2 as FQGTGA. Trimming cost V 5 bases and J 4 bases; bases outside gene matches: 1. The DNA for the CDR3 is TGTGCCAGCAGCCCAGGGGGCACCGGGGAGCTGTTTTTT. The encoded protein is CASSPGGTGELFF.

The chain joins TRBV7-2 to TRBJ1-1; TRBD1 might be the D (5 bases). The V gene lost 4 bases and the J gene lost 8 bases, with 14 bases spanning the gap. There are 13 residues in the CDR3. Germline V lookup: CDR1 SGHTA, CDR2 FQGNSA. CDR3 protein: CASSSRGFFEAFF. The CDR3 nucleotides are TGTGCCAGCAGCTCGCGGGGGTTCTTCGAAGCTTTCTTT.

This sequence joins TRBV6-5 and TRBJ2-5; the match to TRBD1 covers 8 bases. The ends lost 4 bases at V and 2 bases at J; junction bases unmatched: 6. The germline CDR1 and CDR2 sequences are MNHEY and SVGAGI. The CDR3 has 15 residues. CDR3 protein: CASSSPRDRQETQYF. CDR3 coding DNA: TGTGCCAGCAGTTCCCCCCGGGACAGGCAAGAGACCCAGTACTTC.

V gene TRBV6-5 combines with J gene TRBJ2-7; 7 nucleotides agree with TRBD2. Trimming at V came to 8 bases and at J to 5 bases, leaving 15 bases not matched to a gene. The CDR3 has 15 residues. CDR1 and CDR2 (germline): MNHEY, SVGAGI. The CDR3 DNA is TGTGCCAGCGGGAGGGAGGGTTCGACAGCTAACGAGCAGTACTTC. It yields the protein CASGREGSTANEQYF.

This sequence joins TRBV18 and TRBJ1-5, with 11 nucleotides matching TRBD1. The CDR3 loop spans 16 amino acids. CDR1 and CDR2 from the germline V gene are KGHSH and LQKENI. Trimming removed 1 base from V and 6 bases from J; junction bases left unmatched: 5. The CDR3 DNA reads as TGTGCCAGCTCACCACAGGGGACAGGGGGTAGTCAGCCCCAGCATTTT. It is translated as CASSPQGTGGSQPQHF.

V is TRBV6-2 or TRBV6-3 and J is TRBJ2-1, with TRBD2 matching over 8 bases. The length of the CDR3 is 15 residues. From germline, CDR1 is MNHEY and CDR2 SVGEGT. V was pared by 2 bases and J by 7 bases, with 7 bases of the junction left unmatched. The CDR3 is CASSYTGGVFNEQFF. CDR3 nucleotide sequence: TGTGCCAGCAGTTACACCGGGGGGGTCTTTAATGAGCAGTTCTTC.

V and J are TRBV19 and TRBJ2-2, with no clear D. The CDR3 is 15 residues long. The V and J ends lost 11 bases and 6 bases respectively, with 22 bases between them. Germline-derived CDR1 and CDR2 are LNHDA and SQIVND (reference sequence). CDR3 nucleotides: TGTGCCGGTGCAATTTCGCACCCAGGCCCCGGGGAGCTGTTTTTT. As protein: CAGAISHPGPGELFF.

The chain couples TRBV3-1 (or the pseudogene TRBV3-2) to TRBJ1-1; D perhaps matches TRBD1 (5 bases). The V end lost 0 bases, the J end lost 3 bases, and 8 bases lay between the germline ends. Germline V CDR1 and CDR2: LGHDT, YNNKEL (reference sequence). CDR3 length equals 14 residues. The CDR3 here is CASSQEARDTEAFF. As DNA, the CDR3 is TGTGCCAGCAGCCAAGAGGCCAGGGACACTGAAGCTTTCTTT.

The chain links TRBV19 to TRBJ1-1; 8 bases line up with TRBD1. Germline CDR1 reads LNHDA; CDR2 reads SQIVND (reference sequence). V dropped 5 bases and J dropped 4; count of bases not matched to a gene: 9. The CDR3 is made up of 15 amino acids. CDR3 residues: CASSDEQGGGTEAFF. In nucleotides, the CDR3 is TGTGCCAGTAGTGACGAACAGGGGGGAGGCACTGAAGCTTTCTTT.

This chain links TRBV4-3 with TRBJ1-6; possibly TRBD1 for D (6 bases). Per germline, CDR1 LGHNA and CDR2 YSLEER. The length of the CDR3 is 16 residues. Trimming removed 0 bases from V and 7 bases from J, with 13 bases in between. This CDR3 is CASSQDRGGQNSPLHF. In nucleotides, the CDR3 is TGCGCCAGCAGCCAAGACAGGGGAGGGCAGAATTCACCCCTCCACTTT.

The V gene is TRBV2, the J gene TRBJ2-7, with 7 nucleotides matching TRBD2. The V and J ends lost 8 bases and 3 bases, in that order; junction bases with no gene match: 13. This CDR3 spans 15 amino acids. Germline loops: CDR1 SNHLY, CDR2 FYNNEI. The CDR3 loop reads CASSLGRGQFYEQYF. The DNA of the CDR3 is TGTGCCAGCTCCCTAGGGAGGGGCCAGTTCTACGAGCAGTACTTC.

This clone was observed a handful of times. The J gene is TRBJ2-7, the V gene TRBV28, with TRBD2 matching 7 bases. CDR1 and CDR2 from the germline V gene are MDHEN and SYDVKM. The length of the CDR3 is 17 residues. J was trimmed by 2 bases and V by 4 bases; bases with no gene match: 14. CDR3 sequence: CASSSPYGRGRTYEQYF. The CDR3 nucleotides read TGTGCCAGCAGTTCCCCCTATGGGAGGGGCCGGACCTACGAGCAGTACTTC.

This chain links TRBV7-5 with TRBJ1-1; the D call TRBD1 from the table was never checked on the DNA. TRBV7-5 is flagged as a pseudogene. CDR3 size: 15 residues. In DNA form, the CDR3 reads TGTGCCAGAAGCCCAGGGGGCGCGGTCCGTACTGAAGCTTTCTTT. Protein product: CARSPGGAVRTEAFF.

The rearrangement uses TRBV7-9 and TRBJ1-1, with no clear D. V lost 6 bases and J lost 0, with 8 bases in between. Germline CDR1 reads SEHNR; CDR2 reads FQNEAQ (reference sequence). This CDR3 is built from 13 residues. The CDR3: CASRGGLNTEAFF. CDR3 DNA sequence: TGTGCCAGCAGGGGAGGCCTGAACACTGAAGCTTTCTTT.

This clone was seen only a few times. V is TRBV6-5 and J is TRBJ2-3, with unresolved D. Germline V lookup: CDR1 MNHEY, CDR2 SVGAGI. CDR3 length: 15 amino acids. Trimming took off 1 base at V and 6 bases at J, with 14 bases between the two ends. In nucleotides, the CDR3 is TGTGCCAGCAGTTACTTAGGATTGACCGGGGATACGCAGTATTTT. Translating gives CASSYLGLTGDTQYF.

The rearrangement joins TRBV25-1 to TRBJ2-2, with a possible D match to TRBD1 (5 bases). V dropped 7 bases and J dropped 0 bases, with 9 bases sitting between them. Germline loops: CDR1 MGHDK, CDR2 SYGVNS. The CDR3 covers 14 residues. The CDR3 reads CASIDSSNTGELFF. DNA of the CDR3: TGTGCCAGCATTGACAGTTCGAACACCGGGGAGCTGTTTTTT.

The CDR3 DNA reads as TGTGCCAGCAGTCCTTACCTATACAGGGCGAGCGCTAGCAATCAGCCCCAGCATTTT. Its protein is CASSPYLYRASASNQPQHF. V usage is TRBV28 and J usage is TRBJ1-5, with a possible D match to TRBD1 (6 bases). V was shortened by 5 bases and J by 0 bases, with 23 bases between the two germline ends. The CDR3 extends over 19 amino acids. Germline CDR1 MDHEN, CDR2 SYDVKM.